The present T cell receptor beta chain was sequenced within a study of CD8 T cells in Susac syndrome. The CDR3 extends over 16 amino acids. Germline CDR1 KGHSH, CDR2 LQKENI. Trimming at V came to 0 bases and at J to 2 bases, leaving 5 bases not matched to a gene. In the case of this clonotype: The target antigen is unknown.

Reverse transcription of roughly 0.5 to 1 ug RNA used random hexamers. TCRdb reprocessed the immunoSEQ multiplex PCR reads via MiXCR and lists one record per CDR3 protein. The repertoire has about 76,000 distinct CDR3 sequences, approximately 93% of them found once; the top ten carry around 0.45%. Broader study findings: Susac-specific public clones in total CD8+ repertoires numbered some 16; in CD8+ TEMRA repertoires, they numbered roughly five.

This TCR derives from a human donor with Susac syndrome. The specimen was CD8+ T cells from PBMCs. The chain combines TRBV18 with TRBJ2-7, with 9 bases identical to TRBD2. The CDR3 DNA reads TGTGCCAGCTCACCACCCCCTAGCGGGGCGGCCTACGAGCAGTACTTC. Its translation: CASSPPPSGAAYEQYF.